This TCR beta chain comes out of a study of T cells in Graves' hyperthyroidism and ophthalmopathy. Study as a whole: Pretreatment peripheral blood was obtained at initial diagnosis. Study results and limitations: Most expanded thyroid clonotypes above 0.001 recurred in blood.

This clonotype has at least ten counts. Its target is unknown. From RNA transcripts, TCR beta CDR3 regions were amplified. A first-round RT-PCR of the TCR CDR3 used the HTBI primer set. TCRdb re-derived calls from the multiplex PCR reads in MiXCR, one entry per CDR3 protein. The sample yields some 400,000 distinct CDR3 sequences, around an eighth seen once. V lost 7 bases to trimming and J lost 9 bases, with 13 bases between them. Germline V gene data show CDR1 as SNHLY and CDR2 as FYNNEI. The CDR3 has 13 amino acids. The receptor was derived from a man younger than 45 with Graves' hyperthyroidism that later progressed to Graves' ophthalmopathy. Specimen: blood. This chain connects TRBV2 to TRBJ1-6; weak D call: TRBD1 (5 bases). CDR3: CASMGLPGSPLHF. CDR3 coding DNA: TGTGCCAGCATGGGACTCCCGGGTTCACCCCTCCACTTT.